This section outlines one T cell receptor (beta chain) sequence together with its context. Its antigen remains unidentified. The source of the sample is a study of radiotherapy plus CTLA-4 blockade in lung cancer. As for the study in general: Disease control was achieved by 31% of patients, and objective responses by 18%.

CDR1 SGDLS and CDR2 YYNGEE come from the germline V gene. CDR3 size: 15 residues. Trimming left V 2 bases short and J 5 bases short, with 17 bases between. The protocol was immunoSEQ multiplex PCR, while the TCRdb copy is restricted to in-frame clones and leaves out a portion. The sample has some 48,000 clones; 86% are singletons. Findings of the study overall: According to reports, early shifts in blood T cell clones, alongside interferon-beta, forecast response most accurately. Tumor-origin TCR clones grew in blood after radiotherapy plus ipilimumab.

Alongside CTLA-4 blockade with ipilimumab, patients with chemo-refractory metastatic non-small-cell lung cancer received focal radiation. The sequence came from a human donor with non-small cell lung cancer that progressed on radiotherapy plus ipilimumab. Some clones in this sample may be carry-over from other donors' samples. The genes are TRBV9 and TRBJ2-7; no clear D gene. Specimen: peripheral blood, collected from a patient treated with radiotherapy plus ipilimumab. CDR3 coding DNA: TGTGCCAGCAGCGTGGCCGGCCAGGCAAAAGACGAGCAGTACTTC. Amino acids: CASSVAGQAKDEQYF.